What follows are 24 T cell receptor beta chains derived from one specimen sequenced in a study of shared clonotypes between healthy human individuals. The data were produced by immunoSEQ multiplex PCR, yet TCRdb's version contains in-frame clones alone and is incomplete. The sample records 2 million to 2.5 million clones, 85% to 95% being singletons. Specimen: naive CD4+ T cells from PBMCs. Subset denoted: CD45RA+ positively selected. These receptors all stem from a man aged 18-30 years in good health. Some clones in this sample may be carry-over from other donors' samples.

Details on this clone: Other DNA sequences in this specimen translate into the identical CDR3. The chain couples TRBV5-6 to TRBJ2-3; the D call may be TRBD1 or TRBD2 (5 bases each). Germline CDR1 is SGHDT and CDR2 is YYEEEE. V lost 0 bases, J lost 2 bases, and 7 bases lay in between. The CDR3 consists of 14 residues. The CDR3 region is CASSLGGPTDTQYF. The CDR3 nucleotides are TGTGCCAGCAGCTTGGGGGGACCCACAGATACGCAGTATTTT.

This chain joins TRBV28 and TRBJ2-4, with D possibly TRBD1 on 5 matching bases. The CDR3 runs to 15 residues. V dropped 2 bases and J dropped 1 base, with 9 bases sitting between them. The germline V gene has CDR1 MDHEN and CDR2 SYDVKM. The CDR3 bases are TGTGCCAGCAGTTTACCGGACACGGCCAAAAACATTCAGTACTTC. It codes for CASSLPDTAKNIQYF. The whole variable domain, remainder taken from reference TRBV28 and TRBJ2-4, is DVKVTQSSRYLVKRTGEKVFLECVQDMDHENMFWYRQDPGLGLRLIYFSYDVKMKEKGDIPEGYSVSREKKERFSLILESASTNQTSMYLCASSLPDTAKNIQYFGAGTRLSVL.

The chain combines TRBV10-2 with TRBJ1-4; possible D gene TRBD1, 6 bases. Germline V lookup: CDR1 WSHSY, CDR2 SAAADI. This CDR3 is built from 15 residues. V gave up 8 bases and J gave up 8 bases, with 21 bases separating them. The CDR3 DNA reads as TGCGCCAGCTCCTGGGGAGGGGGACGAACCGAAAAACTGTTTTTT. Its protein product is CASSWGGGRTEKLFF.

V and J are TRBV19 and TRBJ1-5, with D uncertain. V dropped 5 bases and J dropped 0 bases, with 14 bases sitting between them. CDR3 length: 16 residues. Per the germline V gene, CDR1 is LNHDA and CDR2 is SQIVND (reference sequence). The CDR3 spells CASSPEDWYSNQPQHF. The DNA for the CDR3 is TGTGCCAGTAGTCCCGAGGACTGGTATAGCAATCAGCCCCAGCATTTT. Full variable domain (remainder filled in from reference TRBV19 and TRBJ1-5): DGGITQSPKYLFRKEGQNVTLSCEQNLNHDAMYWYRQDPGQGLRLIYYSQIVNDFQKGDIAEGYSVSREKKESFPLTVTSAQKNPTAFYLCASSPEDWYSNQPQHFGDGTRLSIL.

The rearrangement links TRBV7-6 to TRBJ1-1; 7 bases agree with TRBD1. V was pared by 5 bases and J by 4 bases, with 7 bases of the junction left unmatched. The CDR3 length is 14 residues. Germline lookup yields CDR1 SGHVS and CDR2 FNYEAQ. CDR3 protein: CASSTFRGSTEAFF. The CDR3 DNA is TGTGCCAGCAGCACATTCAGGGGGAGCACTGAAGCTTTCTTT.

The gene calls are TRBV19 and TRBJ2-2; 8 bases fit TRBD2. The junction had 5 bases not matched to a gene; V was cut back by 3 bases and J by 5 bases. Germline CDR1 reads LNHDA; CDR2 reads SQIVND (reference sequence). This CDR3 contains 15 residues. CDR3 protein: CASSIAGGRTGELFF. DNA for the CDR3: TGTGCCAGTAGTATCGCGGGAGGACGGACCGGGGAGCTGTTTTTT.

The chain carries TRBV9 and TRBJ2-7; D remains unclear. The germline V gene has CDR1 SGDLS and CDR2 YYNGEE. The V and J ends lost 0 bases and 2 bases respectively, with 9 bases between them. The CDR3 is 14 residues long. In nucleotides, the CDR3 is TGTGCCAGCAGCGTAGCGGGTTCCGCCTACGAGCAGTACTTC. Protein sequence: CASSVAGSAYEQYF.

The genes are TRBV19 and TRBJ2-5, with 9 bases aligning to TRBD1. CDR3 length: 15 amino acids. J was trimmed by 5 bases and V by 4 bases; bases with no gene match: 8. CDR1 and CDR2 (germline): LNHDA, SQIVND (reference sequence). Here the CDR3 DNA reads TGTGCCAGTAGTACGTCCCGGACAGGGGCTGAGACCCAGTACTTC. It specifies CASSTSRTGAETQYF.

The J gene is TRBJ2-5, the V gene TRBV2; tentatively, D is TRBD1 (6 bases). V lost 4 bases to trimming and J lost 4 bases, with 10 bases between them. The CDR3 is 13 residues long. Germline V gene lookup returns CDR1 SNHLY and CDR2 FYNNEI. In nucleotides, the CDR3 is TGTGCCAGCAGTGGTCGACAGGTAGAGACCCAGTACTTC. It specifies CASSGRQVETQYF.

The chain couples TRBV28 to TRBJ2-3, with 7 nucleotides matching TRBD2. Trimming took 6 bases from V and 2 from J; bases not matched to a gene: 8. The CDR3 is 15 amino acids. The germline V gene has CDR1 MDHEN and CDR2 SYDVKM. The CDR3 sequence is CASRPTSDPTDTQYF. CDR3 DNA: TGTGCCAGCAGACCCACTAGCGATCCCACAGATACGCAGTATTTT.

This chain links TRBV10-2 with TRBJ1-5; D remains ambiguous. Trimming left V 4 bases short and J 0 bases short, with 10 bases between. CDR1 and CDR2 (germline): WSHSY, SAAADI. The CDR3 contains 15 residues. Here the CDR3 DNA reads TGCGCCAGCAGTGTACAGTTAGATAGCAATCAGCCCCAGCATTTT. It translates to CASSVQLDSNQPQHF.

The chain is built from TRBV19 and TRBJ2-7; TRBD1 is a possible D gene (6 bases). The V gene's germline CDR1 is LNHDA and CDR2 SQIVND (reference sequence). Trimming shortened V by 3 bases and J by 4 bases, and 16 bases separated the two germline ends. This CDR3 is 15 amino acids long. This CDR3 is CASSMYISRGYEQYF. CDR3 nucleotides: TGTGCCAGTAGTATGTACATCTCCAGGGGATACGAGCAGTACTTC.

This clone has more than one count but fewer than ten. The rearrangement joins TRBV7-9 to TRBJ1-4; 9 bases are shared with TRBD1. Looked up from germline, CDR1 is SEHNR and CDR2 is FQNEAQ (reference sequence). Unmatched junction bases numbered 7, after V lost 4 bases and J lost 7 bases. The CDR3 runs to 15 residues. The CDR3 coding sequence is TGTGCCAGCAGCTGGGGACAGGGTACTCGTGAAAAACTGTTTTTT. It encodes CASSWGQGTREKLFF.

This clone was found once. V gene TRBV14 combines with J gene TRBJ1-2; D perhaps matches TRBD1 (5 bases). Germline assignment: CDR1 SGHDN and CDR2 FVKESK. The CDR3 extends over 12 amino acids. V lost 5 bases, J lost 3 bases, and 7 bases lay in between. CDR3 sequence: CASSGTHYGYTF. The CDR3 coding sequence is TGTGCCAGCAGCGGGACCCACTATGGCTACACCTTC.

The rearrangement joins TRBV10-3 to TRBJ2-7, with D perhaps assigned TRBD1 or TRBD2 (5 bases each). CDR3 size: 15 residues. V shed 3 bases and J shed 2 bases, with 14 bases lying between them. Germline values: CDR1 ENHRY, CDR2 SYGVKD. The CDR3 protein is CAISDWTSGAYEQYF. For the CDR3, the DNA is TGTGCCATCAGTGACTGGACATCCGGGGCCTACGAGCAGTACTTC.

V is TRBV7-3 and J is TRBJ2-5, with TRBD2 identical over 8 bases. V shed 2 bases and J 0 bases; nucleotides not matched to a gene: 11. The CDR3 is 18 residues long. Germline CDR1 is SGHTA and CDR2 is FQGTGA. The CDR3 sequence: CASSLRPRASGYQETQYF. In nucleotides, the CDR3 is TGTGCCAGCAGCTTACGTCCCCGGGCTAGCGGGTACCAAGAGACCCAGTACTTC.

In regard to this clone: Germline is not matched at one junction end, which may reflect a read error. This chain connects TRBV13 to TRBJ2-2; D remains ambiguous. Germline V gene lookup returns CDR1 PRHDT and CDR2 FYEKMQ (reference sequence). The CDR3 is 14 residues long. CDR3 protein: CASSLRQSTRELFF. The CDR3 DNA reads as TGTGCCAGCAGCTTACGGCAGTCCACCCGGGAGCTGTTTTTT.

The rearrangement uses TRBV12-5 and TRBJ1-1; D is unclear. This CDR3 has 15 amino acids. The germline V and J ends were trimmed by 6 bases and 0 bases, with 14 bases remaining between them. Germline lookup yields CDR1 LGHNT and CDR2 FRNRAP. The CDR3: CASGPLDGVNTEAFF. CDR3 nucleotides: TGTGCTAGTGGGCCCCTGGACGGAGTGAACACTGAAGCTTTCTTT.

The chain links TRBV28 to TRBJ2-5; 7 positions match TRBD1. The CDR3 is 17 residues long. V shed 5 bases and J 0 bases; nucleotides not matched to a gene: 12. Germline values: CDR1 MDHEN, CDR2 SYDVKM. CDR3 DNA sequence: TGTGCCAGCAGTCCTCTAGGGGGCGGGCCCTACCAAGAGACCCAGTACTTC. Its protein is CASSPLGGGPYQETQYF. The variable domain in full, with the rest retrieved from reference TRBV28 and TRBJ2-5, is DVKVTQSSRYLVKRTGEKVFLECVQDMDHENMFWYRQDPGLGLRLIYFSYDVKMKEKGDIPEGYSVSREKKERFSLILESASTNQTSMYLCASSPLGGGPYQETQYFGPGTRLLVL.

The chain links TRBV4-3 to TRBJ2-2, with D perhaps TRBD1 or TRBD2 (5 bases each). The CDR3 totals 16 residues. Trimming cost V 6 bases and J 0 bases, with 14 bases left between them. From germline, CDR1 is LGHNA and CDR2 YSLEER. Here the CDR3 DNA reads TGCGCCAGCAGAGATACGGGACGGTCGAACACCGGGGAGCTGTTTTTT. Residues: CASRDTGRSNTGELFF.

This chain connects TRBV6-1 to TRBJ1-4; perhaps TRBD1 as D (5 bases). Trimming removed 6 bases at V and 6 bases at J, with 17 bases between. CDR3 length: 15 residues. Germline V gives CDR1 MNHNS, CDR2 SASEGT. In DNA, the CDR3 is TGTGCCAGCAGCCGCGGGACCTTGCCGGATGAAAAACTGTTTTTT. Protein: CASSRGTLPDEKLFF.

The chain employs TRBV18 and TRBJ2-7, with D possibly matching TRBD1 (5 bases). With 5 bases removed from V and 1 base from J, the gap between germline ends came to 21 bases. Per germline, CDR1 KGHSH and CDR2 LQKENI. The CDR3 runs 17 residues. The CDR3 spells CASSASQGFGISYEQYF. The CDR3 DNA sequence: TGTGCCAGCTCAGCGTCTCAGGGTTTTGGGATTTCCTACGAGCAGTACTTC. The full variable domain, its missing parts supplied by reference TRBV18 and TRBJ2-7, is NAGVMQNPRHLVRRRGQEARLRCSPMKGHSHVYWYRQLPEEGLKFMVYLQKENIIDESGMPKERFSAEFPKEGPSILRIQQVVRGDSAAYFCASSASQGFGISYEQYFGPGTRLTVT.

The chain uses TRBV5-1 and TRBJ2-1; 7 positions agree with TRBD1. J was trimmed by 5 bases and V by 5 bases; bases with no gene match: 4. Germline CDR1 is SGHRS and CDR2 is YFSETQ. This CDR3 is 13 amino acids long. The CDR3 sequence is CASRFDRDNEQFF. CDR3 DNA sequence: TGCGCCAGCAGATTCGACAGGGACAATGAGCAGTTCTTC.

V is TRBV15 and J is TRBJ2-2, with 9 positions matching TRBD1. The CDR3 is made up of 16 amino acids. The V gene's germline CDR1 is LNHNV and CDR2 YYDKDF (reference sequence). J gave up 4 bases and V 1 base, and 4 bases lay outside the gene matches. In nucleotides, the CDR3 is TGTGCCACCAGCAGAGGACAGGGGGTTACCACCGGGGAGCTGTTTTTT. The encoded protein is CATSRGQGVTTGELFF.